The rows below give T cell receptor beta chains drawn from one sample of a study of blood T cells in healthy people across ages. In TCRdb, the 5' RACE reads were re-called with MiXCR into one record per CDR3 protein. The table lists 1.2 million to 1.5 million distinct CDR3 sequences, approximately 40% of them singletons. The sample taken for sequencing was blood. The receptors here all came from a young woman in good health. Both conserved end residues are part of each CDR3.

v_call,j_call,cdr3_aa
TRBV7-6,TRBJ1-4,CASSLGGSINEKLFF
TRBV7-8,TRBJ1-5,CASSPEGGYSNQPQHF
TRBV6-1,TRBJ1-4,CASSTGATSEKLFF
TRBV20-1,TRBJ2-7,CSARVGIQSYEQYF
TRBV27,TRBJ2-4,CASVGGTSGYNEQYF
TRBV20-1,TRBJ2-5,CSARDRGPGEQYF
TRBV3-1,TRBJ1-1,CASSQSVGFNTEAFF
TRBV9,TRBJ2-7,CASSGAYTGEQYF
TRBV6-4,TRBJ1-2,CASSERGPYGYTF
TRBV3-1,TRBJ2-3,CASSQAGRTQYF
TRBV29-1,TRBJ1-2,CSGGQMSNHGYTF
TRBV27,TRBJ2-7,CASSLPSRAGKTYEQYF
TRBV7-2,TRBJ2-1,CASSPPTSGLRGNEQFF
TRBV12-3/TRBV12-4,.,CASRGTFAYEQYF
TRBV20-1,TRBJ2-1,CSARLAGVGWNEQFF
TRBV2,TRBJ2-7,CASSPDRGIVEQYF
TRBV12-3/TRBV12-4,TRBJ1-5,CASSLGETQHF
TRBV4-1,TRBJ2-1,CASSQVFGLRGAYNEQFF
TRBV6-1,TRBJ1-2,CASSVSGTQGYTF
TRBV5-1,TRBJ1-2,CASSLEQLADYGYTF
TRBV19,TRBJ1-1,CASSIRGRTEAFF
TRBV5-1,TRBJ1-1,CASSRVVGTEAFF
TRBV3-1,TRBJ1-2,CASSRQYGYTF
TRBV6-6,TRBJ1-2,CASRPGQGIIYGYIF
TRBV10-3,TRBJ2-5,CAISEPPRPGSDNEQYF
TRBV12-3/TRBV12-4,TRBJ2-7,CASSYASEQYF
TRBV3-1,TRBJ2-2,CASSQGQHYTGELFF
TRBV9,TRBJ2-3,CASSVGVGEGTDTQYF
TRBV7-2,TRBJ2-1,CASSLQRGVDEQFF
TRBV12-3/TRBV12-4,TRBJ2-1,CASSNPGLVGGNEQFF
TRBV5-1,TRBJ2-3,CASSPDRARTDTQYF
TRBV27,TRBJ2-5,CASSLGVGETQETQYF
TRBV15,TRBJ2-7,CATSKDKGAYEQYF
TRBV29-1,TRBJ2-7,CSVEYGYEQYF
TRBV10-3,TRBJ1-2,CAISETKGIYGYTF
TRBV7-9,TRBJ1-2,CASSRTGDSYGYTF
TRBV25-1,TRBJ1-4,CASSALGPSTDTLIGEKLFF
TRBV3-1,TRBJ2-1,CASSHHPGQGWGNYNEQFF
TRBV7-2,TRBJ2-1,CASSSDGTSYNEQFF
TRBV12-3/TRBV12-4,TRBJ1-1,CASSFIQGSEAFF